These 4 T cell receptor beta chains originate from one sample sequenced in a study of blood T cell repertoires in COVID-19 (dated by TCRdb to the early 2020s). The library was produced with the immunoSEQ multiplex PCR assay. TCRdb retrieved this table from immuneACCESS and kept in-frame rearrangements only. Not all clones are present; in checked studies, unresolved V genes account for under half, and no reason is known for the remainder. A total of 30,000 to 45,000 clones appear in this sample, roughly 80% of them only once. Approximately 32% of the sample comes from the top ten. Material: peripheral blood. These receptors all stem from a man older than 75 with active or convalescent COVID-19.

The chain joins TRBV7-2 to TRBJ2-3, with D perhaps matching TRBD1 (5 bases). CDR3 size: 13 residues. The germline V gene encodes CDR1 SGHTA and CDR2 FQGNSA. The germline V and J ends were trimmed by 4 bases and 8 bases, with 13 bases remaining between them. CDR3 coding DNA: TGTGCCAGCAGCTCCATGACAGACCCTACGCAGTATTTT. It specifies CASSSMTDPTQYF.

The V gene is TRBV9, the J gene TRBJ1-5; a weak D match, TRBD1 (6 bases). The V and J ends lost 4 bases and 7 bases respectively, with 12 bases between them. This CDR3 has 13 residues. Germline V gene lookup returns CDR1 SGDLS and CDR2 YYNGEE. The CDR3 region has the DNA TGTGCCAGCAGCCCCGAGGGGGGGCAGCCCCAGCATTTT. Its translation: CASSPEGGQPQHF.

CDR3 coding DNA: TGTGCCAGCAGCTTTAAGCAGGGGTTGGGGTACGAGCAGTACTTC. It yields the protein CASSFKQGLGYEQYF. The V and J genes are TRBV5-4 and TRBJ2-7; D might be TRBD1 (6 bases). The V end lost 2 bases, the J end lost 4 bases, and 16 bases lay between the germline ends. Germline V gene data show CDR1 as SGHNT and CDR2 as YYREEE (reference sequence). This CDR3 has 15 amino acids.

V usage is TRBV4-3 and J usage is TRBJ2-1, with TRBD2 identical over 13 bases. The CDR3 runs 18 residues. V trimming: 3 bases; J trimming: 5 bases; junction bases outside the gene matches: 10. Germline lookup yields CDR1 LGHNA and CDR2 YSLEER. CDR3 sequence reads: CASSQGYLGLAGDNEQFF. Written as DNA, the CDR3 is TGCGCCAGCAGCCAGGGGTACCTAGGACTAGCGGGAGACAATGAGCAGTTCTTC.